The T cell receptor (beta chain) described here comes from a study of blood T cell repertoires in COVID-19. Study information: Samples representing acute and convalescent COVID-19 were sourced from the United States, Italy and Spain.

How the authors handled the data: Amplification of reference gene primers was used by the study to estimate nucleated cell counts. The assay was immunoSEQ multiplex PCR, and TCRdb's table has in-frame clones only and misses some. From that table come the V and J calls and clone size; the DNA was used to work out D and trimming. The sample records about 95,000 clones, around 90% being singletons. Germline CDR1 is SNHLY and CDR2 is FYNNEI. CDR3 length equals 15 residues. Trimming removed 7 bases at V and 3 bases at J, with 18 bases between. The chain is built from TRBV2 and TRBJ1-1; weak D call: TRBD1 (6 bases). The sample comprised peripheral blood. This TCR was recovered from a woman aged 70-85 years with acute or convalescent COVID-19. Written as DNA, the CDR3 is TGTGCCAGCACCAAAGAGGGGGGGTCGGACACTGAAGCTTTCTTT. It yields the protein CASTKEGGSDTEAFF.